This TCR beta chain came from a study of shared clonotypes between healthy human individuals (dated by TCRdb to about 2020). About the investigation overall: The cohort comprised a couple of women and three men aged 18 to 49 years. To increase sequencing depth and limit assay-specific biases, TCR repertoire library preparation and sequencing were carried out by different laboratories using diverse techniques. To estimate repertoire size and how much clonotypes are shared between individuals, the study performed deep sequencing of blood TCR repertoires from 4 to 6 healthy adults. For each donor, three plates each were used for CD4 naive and CD4 memory, two plates were used for CD8 naive, and one plate was used for CD8 memory. Each donor's leukapheresis produced roughly between about 0.8 and 10 billion PBMCs.

CDR1 is given as SEHNR and CDR2 as FQNEAQ, both from the germline V gene (reference sequence). Measured from the cysteine to the phenylalanine, the CDR3 is 16 residues long. Left in the record is the CDR3 DNA by itself, 48 bases read in frame from the first base. Trimming leaves V shorter by 5 bases and J shorter by 0 bases, with the junction holding 4 bases beyond the gene matches. Donors were healthy HIV-negative adults with no recently reported acute infections or vaccinations. Every donor was a Caucasian adult residing in Nashville, Tennessee, USA. CD4+ T cells were enriched through magnetic negative selection, after which naive cells were positively selected on CD45RA and the remaining negative fraction served as the memory subset. Blood was obtained by leukapheresis, after which PBMCs were separated by Ficoll-Histopaque density gradient centrifugation and cryopreserved in liquid nitrogen vapor phase. Purity and quantity of every magnetically sorted T cell population were checked by analytical flow cytometry. Each sorted fraction had its genomic DNA isolated and then quantified by UV absorbance on a Nanodrop 2000c.

Using the deep immunoSEQ assay, multiplex PCR amplified TCR CDR3 regions from genomic DNA. Genomic DNA extracted from each cell subset was distributed evenly over all wells of several immunoSEQ 96-well plates, and each plate served as one replicate. For sorted subsets, each replicate PCR was loaded with 200 ng genomic DNA, equivalent to 30,000 or so T cell genomes. The purified libraries were quantified using a Qubit 3.0 fluorometer, sized with a Bioanalyzer 2100, and then quantified again using the KAPA Library Quantification kit. Every immunoSEQ 96-well plate was sequenced on a separate single-read 150-cycle Illumina NextSeq 550 flow cell. The source study handled its data this way. The immunoSEQ output contained only junctional sequences without quality scores, so filtering could not match that applied to full-length reads. To assign V/J genes and CDR3, sequences were annotated using PyIR, a Python wrapper for IgBLAST v1.9, with IMGT germline references. Any read was removed if the V/J assignment was weak (E-value above 1e-6), the CDR3 was missing, or the read contained stop codons, out-of-frame junctions, or ambiguous translated residues. V3J clonotypes were defined as sequences sharing the same inferred V gene, J gene, and CDR3 amino acid sequence. The percentage overlap between two repertoires was calculated by dividing the number of shared unique clonotypes by the size of the smaller repertoire. Three approaches were used to assess repertoire richness: RTK rarefaction, the Chao1 estimator, and Recon v2.1 estimates of unobserved clonotypes. For all TCRbeta clonotypes obtained by the gDNA method from a few donors, generation probabilities were computed with OLGA. Held by TCRdb, this immuneACCESS table contains in-frame sequences only and omits some clones. Under half of the omission traces to an unresolved V gene where checked; the cause of the rest is unknown. The DNA was the basis for D and trimming; V, J and clone size are from that table. A total of 1.5 million to 1.9 million clones appear in this sample, approximately 98% of them only once. About 0.42% of the sample goes to the ten largest clones.

On the study overall, not on this receptor specifically: Sharing across a few donors was observed for about 5% of naive CD4, 3.5% of naive CD8, about 2.5% of memory CD4, and roughly 0.4% of memory CD8 clonotypes. Because the study included only a small number of donors, the genetic and exposure-history diversity represented was limited. Rarefaction of sorted-subset datasets indicated incomplete sequencing despite the large sequencing depth. Sampling was limited to blood, and TCR repertoires in tissue likely differ from TCR repertoires in blood. Naive subsets generally had larger estimated clonotype richness than memory subsets did. Based on pairwise subsampling, the degree of clonotype sharing among donors was expected to be affected by sequencing depth. Higher generation probabilities were observed for clonotypes shared by all four sorted-subset donors than for non-shared clonotypes.

Worth noting for this clone: Its specific antigen is unknown. No base qualities exist here, and no much larger clone lies one base off it.

The TCR originated in a man aged 30 to 45 in good health. Sequenced sample: naive CD4+ T cells sorted from blood. What this sample's cell subset or site label stands for: CD45RA+ positively selected. The rearrangement combines TRBV7-9 with TRBJ2-2; TRBD2 fits 9 bases in the junction. The CDR3 loop reads CASSPTSGTNTGELFF. The sequenced DNA is TGTGCCAGCAGCCCGACTAGCGGTACGAACACCGGGGAGCTGTTTTTT.